Below are 17 T cell receptor beta chains sequenced from a single sample in a study of blood T cell repertoires in COVID-19. Only in-frame clones appear in the TCRdb table, and some are missing; sequencing was by immunoSEQ multiplex PCR. The sample carries about 28,000 clones, 65% to 90% recorded once. Sequencing was performed on peripheral blood. The receptors here all came from a human donor in a cohort sampled during active COVID-19.

This chain joins TRBV7-2 and TRBJ1-5; 8 positions agree with TRBD1. Trimming at V came to 5 bases and at J to 0 bases, leaving 9 bases not matched to a gene. CDR3 length equals 17 residues. From germline, CDR1 is SGHTA and CDR2 FQGNSA. In DNA, the CDR3 is TGTGCCAGCAGCCCAGACAGGGGAGGGGATAGCAATCAGCCCCAGCATTTT. The encoded protein is CASSPDRGGDSNQPQHF. The complete variable domain, with remaining parts taken from reference TRBV7-2 and TRBJ1-5, reads GAGVSQSPSNKVTEKGKDVELRCDPISGHTALYWYRQSLGQGLEFLIYFQGNSAPDKSGLPSDRFSAERTGGSVSTLTIQRTQQEDSAVYLCASSPDRGGDSNQPQHFGDGTRLSIL.

The chain joins TRBV2 to TRBJ2-4; 12 bases are a match to TRBD1. This CDR3 is built from 15 residues. Germline V CDR1 and CDR2: SNHLY, FYNNEI. Germline trimming cut 6 bases from V and 7 bases from J; bases unmatched to any gene: 7. The DNA for the CDR3 is TGTGCCAGCAGGGGACAGGGGGCGGCTTTGAACATTCAGTACTTC. This translates into CASRGQGAALNIQYF. Full variable domain (rest looked up from reference TRBV2 and TRBJ2-4): EPEVTQTPSHQVTQMGQEVILRCVPISNHLYFYWYRQILGQKVEFLVSFYNNEISEKSEIFDDQFSVERPDGSNFTLKIRSTKLEDSAMYFCASRGQGAALNIQYFGAGTRLSVL.

The chain employs TRBV29-1 and TRBJ1-1; 7 nucleotides line up with TRBD1. This CDR3 region has 13 residues. V lost 6 bases and J lost 0; bases outside the gene matches: 4. Germline V gives CDR1 SQVTM, CDR2 ANQGSEA. CDR3 region: CSVQGVMNTEAFF. Written as DNA, the CDR3 is TGCAGCGTGCAGGGGGTCATGAACACTGAAGCTTTCTTT.

The chain carries TRBV5-6 and TRBJ1-2; possible D gene TRBD1, 6 bases. Trimming took off 4 bases at V and 6 bases at J, with 13 bases between the two ends. This CDR3 is built from 13 residues. Germline V gives CDR1 SGHDT, CDR2 YYEEEE. The CDR3 sequence: CASSPDRTNGYTF. Here the CDR3 DNA reads TGTGCCAGCAGCCCTGACAGGACAAATGGCTACACCTTC.

This chain joins TRBV29-1 and TRBJ2-1; 13 bases align to TRBD2. The CDR3 totals 14 residues. V trimming: 7 bases; J trimming: 4 bases; junction bases outside the gene matches: 4. The germline CDR1 and CDR2 sequences are SQVTM and ANQGSEA. CDR3 coding DNA: TGCAGCGGCGAACTAGCGGGGGGGTACAATGAGCAGTTCTTC. Its translation: CSGELAGGYNEQFF.

V and J are TRBV24-1 and TRBJ2-1, with 7 bases lining up with TRBD1. Germline lookup yields CDR1 KGHDR and CDR2 SFDVKD. The ends lost 11 bases at V and 2 bases at J; junction bases unmatched: 5. The CDR3 length is 13 residues. CDR3 in amino acids: CAIDRATYNEQFF. The CDR3 DNA reads as TGTGCCATTGACAGGGCCACCTACAATGAGCAGTTCTTC.

V usage is TRBV11-3 and J usage is TRBJ2-7; D is unclear. CDR3 length: 11 amino acids. The V gene lost 4 bases and the J gene lost 3 bases, with 4 bases spanning the gap. CDR1 and CDR2 from the germline V gene are SGHNT and YENEEA. The CDR3 loop reads CASSSYYEQYF. Here the CDR3 DNA reads TGTGCCAGCAGCTCTTACTACGAGCAGTACTTC.

This clone turned up a few times. This chain uses TRBV11-2 with TRBJ2-7; unclear D gene. CDR3 length: 14 amino acids. Germline CDR1 is SGHAT and CDR2 is FQNNGV. Trimming took 3 bases from V and 5 from J, leaving 14 bases between them. This CDR3 reads CASSLALTVHEQYF. The CDR3 DNA reads as TGTGCCAGCAGCTTGGCCCTCACAGTCCACGAGCAGTACTTC. Based on the CDR3 plus reference TRBV11-2 and TRBJ2-7, the full variable domain is EAGVAQSPRYKIIEKRQSVAFWCNPISGHATLYWYQQILGQGPKLLIQFQNNGVVDDSQLPKDRFSAERLKGVDSTLKIQPAKLEDSAVYLCASSLALTVHEQYFGPGTRLTVT.

The genes are TRBV29-1 and TRBJ1-2, with 8 nucleotides matching TRBD1. In germline, CDR1 is SQVTM, CDR2 ANQGSEA. The CDR3 sequence is 12 residues long. The trim removed 7 bases at V and 8 bases at J, leaving 9 bases unmatched. CDR3: CSARTGQHGYTF. The CDR3 coding sequence is TGCAGCGCCAGGACAGGGCAACACGGCTACACCTTC. The variable domain in full, with the rest retrieved from reference TRBV29-1 and TRBJ1-2, is SAVISQKPSRDICQRGTSLTIQCQVDSQVTMMFWYRQQPGQSLTLIATANQGSEATYESGFVIDKFPISRPNLTFSTLTVSNMSPEDSSIYLCSARTGQHGYTFGSGTRLTVV.

This clone was recorded only once. The chain recombines TRBV5-6 with TRBJ2-7; D is possibly TRBD2 (5 bases). This CDR3 contains 15 residues. The germline gives CDR1 SGHDT, CDR2 YYEEEE. V lost 3 bases and J lost 0, with 13 bases in between. The CDR3 DNA reads TGTGCCAGCAGCTATGGAGGCGACTACTCCTACGAGCAGTACTTC. It codes for CASSYGGDYSYEQYF.

This clone was seen a few times. The CDR3 reads CASSLGGVNTEAFF. DNA for the CDR3: TGTGCCAGCAGCTTAGGAGGGGTTAACACTGAAGCTTTCTTT. V usage is TRBV7-3 and J usage is TRBJ1-1; D might be TRBD1 (5 bases). Germline-derived CDR1 and CDR2 are SGHTA and FQGTGA. The ends were cut back, 2 bases at V and 2 bases at J, with 9 bases in the middle. The CDR3 has 14 residues.

V and J are TRBV5-1 and TRBJ2-1, with TRBD2 matching 8 bases. V dropped 0 bases and J dropped 3; count of bases not matched to a gene: 2. Germline assignment: CDR1 SGHRS and CDR2 YFSETQ. The CDR3 extends over 15 amino acids. The CDR3 region has the DNA TGCGCCAGCAGCTTGGAGAGCGGGGGCTACAATGAGCAGTTCTTC. Translated, it gives CASSLESGGYNEQFF. Looking up the rest from reference TRBV5-1 and TRBJ2-1 gives the full variable domain: KAGVTQTPRYLIKTRGQQVTLSCSPISGHRSVSWYQQTPGQGLQFLFEYFSETQRNKGNFPGRFSGRQFSNSRSEMNVSTLELGDSALYLCASSLESGGYNEQFFGPGTRLTVL.

The V and J genes are TRBV3-1 (or the pseudogene TRBV3-2) and TRBJ1-3; D is perhaps TRBD1 (6 bases). CDR1 is LGHDT, CDR2 YNNKEL, per germline (reference sequence). This CDR3 has 16 residues. V gave up 4 bases and J gave up 4 bases, with 17 bases separating them. CDR3 sequence reads: CASSPLLGATGNTIYF. In nucleotides, the CDR3 is TGTGCCAGCAGCCCTCTATTGGGGGCTACCGGAAACACCATATATTTT.

The rearrangement links TRBV7-6 to TRBJ1-3; TRBD1 matches at 7 bases. The length of the CDR3 is 14 residues. The V gene end was trimmed by 4 bases and the J gene end by 0 bases; junction bases not matched to a gene: 0. CDR1 is SGHVS and CDR2 is FNYEAQ in the germline V gene. The CDR3 loop reads CASSWDSSGNTIYF. CDR3 sequence (DNA): TGTGCCAGCAGCTGGGACAGCTCTGGAAACACCATATATTTT.

The J gene is TRBJ1-6, the V gene TRBV7-2; D is undetermined. Germline lookup yields CDR1 SGHTA and CDR2 FQGNSA. V was pared by 3 bases and J by 9 bases, with 15 bases between. The CDR3 contains 15 residues. The CDR3 spells CASSLKRGPPSPLHF. In DNA form, the CDR3 reads TGTGCCAGCAGCTTGAAAAGAGGGCCACCTTCACCCCTCCACTTT. The full variable domain, with the rest looked up from reference TRBV7-2 and TRBJ1-6, is GAGVSQSPSNKVTEKGKDVELRCDPISGHTALYWYRQSLGQGLEFLIYFQGNSAPDKSGLPSDRFSAERTGGSVSTLTIQRTQQEDSAVYLCASSLKRGPPSPLHFGNGTRLTVT.

This clone has a handful of counts. J is TRBJ1-3 and V is TRBV28; 9 bases align to TRBD1. CDR1 is MDHEN, CDR2 SYDVKM, per germline. The CDR3 extends over 17 amino acids. V lost 6 bases, J lost 0 bases, and 9 bases stayed unmatched. The CDR3 DNA sequence: TGTGCCAGCAGCTCCGTGGGGACAGGGAGCTCTGGAAACACCATATATTTT. Amino acid sequence: CASSSVGTGSSGNTIYF.

This clone was detected once. The chain recombines TRBV10-3 with TRBJ2-5, with 16 bases matching TRBD2. V shed 3 bases and J 4 bases; nucleotides not matched to a gene: 17. Germline CDR1 ENHRY, CDR2 SYGVKD. This CDR3 comprises 21 residues. Here the CDR3 reads CAISDLEFGTSGGGRGETQYF. DNA of the CDR3: TGTGCCATCAGTGACCTCGAATTTGGGACTAGCGGGGGGGGCCGGGGAGAGACCCAGTACTTC.